This T cell receptor beta chain originates from a study of control samples from healthy donors and cancer patients (TCRdb year 2020). As concerns this clone: The target of this receptor is not known. No base-level quality is on record; no much larger clone is a single base apart.

Library construction relied on the immunoSEQ multiplex PCR assay. TCRdb obtained this table from immuneACCESS and retained in-frame rearrangements with V and J assigned. These tables miss some clones; where compared with another copy, unresolved V genes account for less than half of the shortfall, and the remainder is unexplained. The sample contains about 150,000 clones, more than 85% of them found a single time. The biggest ten clones account for more than 2% of the sample. The germline ends are 17 bases apart after V is trimmed by 0 bases and J by 5 bases. The CDR3 covers 17 residues, taking in both the cysteine and the phenylalanine. The read is trimmed to its CDR3 DNA, 51 bases read in frame from base 1. Reading the germline V gene gives CDR1 SGHRS and CDR2 YFSETQ.

Source material: blood. The rearrangement joined TRBV5-1 to TRBJ2-2, with the D segment identity uncertain. This clonotype originated in a man aged 45-60 years in good health. Read as DNA, the sequence is TGCGCCAGCAGCTTGGTGGCAGGCCCTCGAGGTACCGGGGAGCTGTTTTTT. This gives the protein CASSLVAGPRGTGELFF.